This T cell receptor beta chain was retrieved from a study of tumor-infiltrating lymphocytes in primary liver carcinoma. Study details: Men and women, 30 to 69 years of age, made up the patients.

Whole-study findings and limits: Only around 7-24% of top clones occurred in all five tumor regions. When set against blood, tumors had a significantly higher top-250-clone fraction (p = 0.039).

Co-extraction of RNA and DNA was performed on about 18-30 mg of unsorted bulk tissue. The researchers produced TCR beta cDNA from approximately 550 ng total RNA with a constant-region primer. The TCR beta library was amplified through three nested multiplex PCR rounds in a modified ARM-PCR procedure. It was with TRBV1-TRBV30 forward primers and a C-beta reverse primer that the first two PCR rounds were run, at approximately 10 cycles each. TCRdb called the multiplex PCR reads again in MiXCR, with one record for every CDR3 protein. The top ten clones hold around 10% of a sample with approximately 100,000 distinct CDR3 sequences, 55% to 80% of them seen once. Concerning this clonotype: Its antigen is unidentified. Since a much larger clone is just one base distant, this may be a read error.

The V gene's germline CDR1 is SGHVS and CDR2 FQNEAQ. This CDR3 is 14 amino acids long. The clonotype originates from a woman between 55 and 75 years old with primary liver carcinoma and hepatitis B virus infection. The chain is built from TRBV7-8 and TRBJ1-1, with a tentative D call TRBD1 (5 bases). The source material was liver tumor tissue from sampling region 2. The subset is: tumor region T2, inferior pole. CDR3 DNA: TGTGCCAGCAGCTTCTCCCGGGGCGTCACTGATGCTTTCTTT. Residues: CASSFSRGVTDAFF.